One and the same sample provided the 10 T cell receptor beta chains below, sequenced in a study of blood T cell repertoires in COVID-19. This table comes from immunoSEQ multiplex PCR, and its TCRdb copy is limited to in-frame clones, with some not included. Of under 150,000 clones detected, 65% to 80% appear once; the ten largest clones hold 3% to 4.5%. The sequenced sample was peripheral blood. These receptors were taken from a man in his 60s with acute or convalescent COVID-19.

The rearrangement links TRBV28 to TRBJ1-1, with a possible D match to TRBD1 (6 bases). Per the germline V gene, CDR1 is MDHEN and CDR2 is SYDVKM. CDR3 size: 12 residues. V shed 6 bases and J shed 3 bases, with 8 bases lying between them. The CDR3 region is CASRDSHTEAFF. For the CDR3, the DNA is TGTGCCAGCAGGGACAGTCACACTGAAGCTTTCTTT.

This clone was detected only a few times. Sequence at one end of the junction differs from germline and may be a read error. The chain combines TRBV7-7 with TRBJ1-5, with 7 bases that match TRBD1. The CDR3 extends over 16 amino acids. Germline lookup yields CDR1 SSHAT and CDR2 FNYEAQ (reference sequence). This CDR3 reads CASSSAGQELAQPQHF. The CDR3 nucleotides are TGTGCTAGCAGCTCAGCCGGACAGGAGCTCGCTCAGCCCCAGCATTTT.

The chain is built from TRBV9 and TRBJ2-7, with 7 nucleotides matching TRBD1. V was pared by 4 bases and J by 7 bases, with 14 bases of the junction left unmatched. The germline gives CDR1 SGDLS, CDR2 YYNGEE. The CDR3 has 15 amino acids. The CDR3 loop is CASSSGQVKAREQYF. CDR3 DNA: TGTGCCAGCAGCTCAGGACAGGTTAAGGCGCGGGAGCAGTACTTC.

V and J are TRBV18 and TRBJ1-4; D possibly corresponds to TRBD1 (6 bases). Germline-derived CDR1 and CDR2 are KGHSH and LQKENI. V gave up 2 bases and J gave up 5 bases, with 12 bases separating them. CDR3 length: 15 residues. The CDR3 loop is CASSPGGGHNEKLFF. In DNA form, the CDR3 reads TGTGCCAGCTCACCAGGGGGGGGCCACAATGAAAAACTGTTTTTT.

The chain carries TRBV30 and TRBJ1-2; D call uncertain. The CDR3 totals 13 residues. The germline V and J ends were trimmed by 2 bases and 5 bases, with 12 bases remaining between them. CDR1 GTSNPN and CDR2 SVGIG come from the germline V gene (reference sequence). CDR3 region: CAWSLQIGYGYTF. CDR3 sequence (DNA): TGTGCCTGGAGTCTTCAGATCGGGTATGGCTACACCTTC.

The chain combines TRBV7-2 with TRBJ2-2, with D tentatively TRBD2 (5 bases). The V and J ends lost 6 bases and 5 bases respectively, with 19 bases between them. CDR1 and CDR2 (germline): SGHTA, FQGNSA. CDR3 size: 16 residues. The CDR3 DNA is TGTGCCAGCAGGATCATGGCGGGCGATCCGACCGGGGAGCTGTTTTTT. Translated: CASRIMAGDPTGELFF.

The genes are TRBV7-2 and TRBJ2-1, with 8 positions matching TRBD2. Germline V gene data show CDR1 as SGHTA and CDR2 as FQGNSA. V was pared by 2 bases and J by 7 bases, with 7 bases of the junction left unmatched. CDR3 length equals 15 residues. The chain's CDR3 is CASSLRSGSENEQFF. DNA for the CDR3: TGTGCCAGCAGCTTACGAAGCGGGAGTGAGAATGAGCAGTTCTTC.

The V gene is TRBV5-1, the J gene TRBJ2-7; 10 bases match TRBD1. Losses at the gene ends were 4 bases for V and 2 bases for J; bases not matched to a gene: 3. The CDR3 extends over 14 amino acids. The germline V gene has CDR1 SGHRS and CDR2 YFSETQ. The CDR3 region has the DNA TGCGCCAGCAGCGCGGGACAGGGGCCCTACGAGCAGTACTTC. It codes for CASSAGQGPYEQYF.

The rearrangement joins TRBV2 to TRBJ1-6, with a possible D match to TRBD1 (5 bases). Trimming took off 4 bases at V and 8 bases at J, with 18 bases between the two ends. Germline V gives CDR1 SNHLY, CDR2 FYNNEI. This CDR3 has 16 amino acids. CDR3 nucleotides: TGTGCCAGCAGTGGTACCAGGGTTAATTCGGATTCACCCCTCCACTTT. This gives the protein CASSGTRVNSDSPLHF. Filled out from reference TRBV2 and TRBJ1-6, the complete variable domain reads EPEVTQTPSHQVTQMGQEVILRCVPISNHLYFYWYRQILGQKVEFLVSFYNNEISEKSEIFDDQFSVERPDGSNFTLKIRSTKLEDSAMYFCASSGTRVNSDSPLHFGNGTRLTVT.

The gene calls are TRBV5-8 and TRBJ2-5; possible D gene TRBD2, 5 bases. This CDR3 region has 14 residues. CDR1 and CDR2 from the germline V gene are SGHTS and YDEGEE. V lost 2 bases, J lost 1 base, and 9 bases lay in between. This chain's CDR3 is CASSFGLIQETQYF. The CDR3, as DNA: TGTGCCAGCAGCTTTGGACTCATCCAAGAGACCCAGTACTTC.